This passage covers 16 T cell receptor beta chains from one sample sequenced in a study of T cells in Graves' hyperthyroidism and ophthalmopathy. TCR beta CDR3 regions were amplified from RNA transcripts. First-round RT-PCR with HTBI primers amplified the TCR CDR3 region. A single record per CDR3 protein comes from TCRdb applying MiXCR to the multiplex PCR reads. The top ten clones hold approximately 13% of a sample with about 410,000 distinct CDR3 sequences, approximately 14% of them seen once. Sequenced: blood. The origin of the receptors is a man between 18 and 29 years old with Graves' ophthalmopathy.

The chain couples TRBV7-2 to TRBJ1-6; D perhaps matches TRBD1 (5 bases). Germline V lookup: CDR1 SGHTA, CDR2 FQGNSA. The CDR3 length is 14 residues. V lost 5 bases and J lost 7, with 12 bases in between. In nucleotides, the CDR3 is TGTGCCAGCAGCGGGGGGTTTGGGAATTCACCCCTCCACTTT. The encoded protein is CASSGGFGNSPLHF.

The CDR3 loop reads CASSFLGGSPQHF. CDR3 sequence (DNA): TGTGCCAGCAGTTTTCTAGGGGGAAGTCCCCAGCATTTT. This chain joins TRBV27 and TRBJ1-5; D may be TRBD1 (6 bases). V was trimmed by 3 bases and J by 10 bases, leaving 13 bases between them. Germline V CDR1 and CDR2: MNHEY, SMNVEV (reference sequence). The CDR3 totals 13 residues.

In its sample, this clonotype was seen a few times. V and J are TRBV28 and TRBJ2-1; TRBD2 aligns across 12 bases. This CDR3 spans 22 amino acids. Trimming removed 5 bases from V and 0 bases from J; junction bases left unmatched: 20. The germline gives CDR1 MDHEN, CDR2 SYDVKM. CDR3 region: CASSPWMGLAGQGGLSYNEQFF. The CDR3, as DNA: TGTGCCAGCAGTCCGTGGATGGGACTAGCGGGCCAAGGGGGGCTCTCCTACAATGAGCAGTTCTTC.

The V and J genes are TRBV4-1 and TRBJ2-1; 8 nucleotides agree with TRBD1. The CDR3 has 16 residues. The V gene's germline CDR1 is MGHRA and CDR2 YSYEKL. The V and J ends lost 4 bases and 1 base, in that order; junction bases with no gene match: 6. CDR3 amino acids: CASSPGQGRSYNEQFF. DNA of the CDR3: TGCGCCAGCAGCCCCGGACAGGGAAGGTCCTACAATGAGCAGTTCTTC.

This clonotype was picked up many times. The chain carries TRBV5-1 and TRBJ1-1; no clear D. CDR1 and CDR2 (germline): SGHRS, YFSETQ. The CDR3 loop spans 14 amino acids. V was cut by 0 bases and J by 5 bases, with 11 bases left in between. The DNA for the CDR3 is TGCGCCAGCAGCTTGGATCTTGGCAGGACTGAAGCTTTCTTT. This sequence encodes CASSLDLGRTEAFF.

This clonotype was found many times. The CDR3 region is CASSVVSRGLAVTDTQYF. The CDR3 coding sequence is TGTGCCAGCAGCGTCGTATCCCGGGGACTAGCGGTCACAGATACGCAGTATTTT. The V call is TRBV2, the J call TRBJ2-3; TRBD2 aligns across 11 bases. This CDR3 comprises 18 residues. Germline-derived CDR1 and CDR2 are SNHLY and FYNNEI. V dropped 6 bases and J dropped 2; count of bases not matched to a gene: 13.

This clonotype was seen ten or more times. Mismatch with germline at one junction end may stem from a read error. V usage is TRBV7-3 and J usage is TRBJ2-3; D gene uncertain. Germline values: CDR1 SGHTA, CDR2 FQGTGA. The CDR3 runs to 13 residues. The CDR3 DNA reads as TGTGCCAGCAGCGTAACGAAGTCAGATACGCAGTATTTT. This encodes CASSVTKSDTQYF.

This clonotype appeared many times. The chain uses TRBV12-3 or TRBV12-4 and TRBJ1-1, with 7 bases lining up with TRBD1. CDR3 length: 14 amino acids. Germline trimming cut 6 bases from V and 0 bases from J; bases unmatched to any gene: 4. In DNA form, the CDR3 reads TGTGCCAGCAGAGGCAGGGGGTTGAACACTGAAGCTTTCTTT. Protein product: CASRGRGLNTEAFF.

This clonotype was seen at least ten times. The V call is TRBV5-1, the J call TRBJ2-2; no reliable D call. The germline V gene encodes CDR1 SGHRS and CDR2 YFSETQ. The CDR3 length is 15 residues. V gave up 1 base and J gave up 2 bases, with 9 bases separating them. The DNA of the CDR3 is TGCGCCAGCAGCTTGCTTACGGCAAACACCGGGGAGCTGTTTTTT. Its protein is CASSLLTANTGELFF.

V is TRBV4-3 and J is TRBJ1-4; tentatively, D is TRBD1 (6 bases). The CDR3 has 15 amino acids. Trimming shortened V by 1 base and J by 6 bases, and 12 bases separated the two germline ends. Germline lookup yields CDR1 LGHNA and CDR2 YSLEER. CDR3 coding DNA: TGCGCCAGCAGCCAAGTATCGACAGGCGATGAAAAACTGTTTTTT. Its translation: CASSQVSTGDEKLFF.

In its sample, this clonotype was seen a few times. This chain uses TRBV6-1 with TRBJ1-6; 7 nucleotides align to TRBD1. This CDR3 has 16 amino acids. Germline V gives CDR1 MNHNS, CDR2 SASEGT. The V segment lost 6 bases and the J segment 7 bases; nucleotides outside the gene matches: 12. The CDR3 DNA sequence: TGTGCCAGCAGGGAATCAAACGGACAGGAAAATTCACCCCTCCACTTT. Translated, it gives CASRESNGQENSPLHF.

The table lists this clonotype with many counts. This chain connects TRBV29-1 to TRBJ2-3; perhaps D is TRBD1 or TRBD2 (5 bases each). Germline CDR1 is SQVTM and CDR2 is ANQGSEA. V lost 7 bases to trimming and J lost 1 base, with 21 bases between them. The CDR3 consists of 16 residues. CDR3 nucleotide sequence: TGCAGCGCCACCCGGGACCTACTTATCGGCACAGATACGCAGTATTTT. It is translated as CSATRDLLIGTDTQYF.

This clonotype was seen ten or more times. The V and J genes are TRBV7-6 and TRBJ2-3; D assignment may be TRBD1 or TRBD2 (5 bases each). Between the trimmed V and J ends, which lost 4 bases and 2 bases, there was a span of 16 bases. There are 16 residues in the CDR3. Germline values: CDR1 SGHVS, CDR2 FNYEAQ. The CDR3 DNA reads as TGTGCCAGCAGCTCACGGGGCTGGGGGAACACAGATACGCAGTATTTT. Protein product: CASSSRGWGNTDTQYF.

This clonotype has ten or more counts. V is TRBV24-1 and J is TRBJ2-5; weak D call: TRBD2 (5 bases). Germline lookup yields CDR1 KGHDR and CDR2 SFDVKD. Trimming pared 1 base from V and 2 bases from J, leaving 7 bases between. This CDR3 spans 14 amino acids. The CDR3 nucleotides are TGTGCCACCAGTGATTTAACGGGGCAAGAGACCCAGTACTTC. It translates to CATSDLTGQETQYF.

This clonotype was observed at least ten times. The chain couples TRBV14 to TRBJ2-7, with 8 bases lining up with TRBD1. Germline values: CDR1 SGHDN, CDR2 FVKESK. The CDR3 spans 15 residues. Losses at the gene ends were 2 bases for V and 5 bases for J; bases not matched to a gene: 8. The CDR3 is CASSQRTGQRHEQYF. The DNA of the CDR3 is TGTGCCAGCAGCCAAAGGACAGGGCAGAGGCACGAGCAGTACTTC.

A few counts support this clonotype. The CDR3 loop is CASSLVGQVNSPLHF. For the CDR3, the DNA is TGTGCCAGCAGCTTGGTGGGACAGGTTAATTCACCCCTCCACTTT. The chain joins TRBV7-8 to TRBJ1-6, with TRBD1 matching 8 bases. The germline CDR1 and CDR2 sequences are SGHVS and FQNEAQ. The V and J ends lost 3 bases and 6 bases, in that order; junction bases with no gene match: 4. The CDR3 is made up of 15 amino acids.